This T cell receptor beta chain appears in the sequencing data of a study of T cell responses to AZD1222 COVID-19 vaccine. Assay: immunoSEQ multiplex PCR; the TCRdb copy retains only in-frame clones and omits some. The sample includes 150,000 to 200,000 clones, approximately 95% of them seen just once. The CDR3 sequence is 14 residues long. V was shortened by 5 bases and J by 7 bases, with 17 bases between the two germline ends. The germline V gene has CDR1 SGHAT and CDR2 FQNNGV. The input for sequencing was peripheral blood, taken on day 0 of AZD1222 vaccination. The chain joins TRBV11-2 to TRBJ1-2, with TRBD1 as a possible D gene (5 bases). The origin of this receptor is an adult in good health. DNA of the CDR3: TGTGCCAGCAGCGCGCCCTCGGGGACTCTTGGCTACACCTTC. This sequence encodes CASSAPSGTLGYTF. Combining the CDR3 with reference TRBV11-2 and TRBJ1-2 gives the whole variable domain EAGVAQSPRYKIIEKRQSVAFWCNPISGHATLYWYQQILGQGPKLLIQFQNNGVVDDSQLPKDRFSAERLKGVDSTLKIQPAKLEDSAVYLCASSAPSGTLGYTFGSGTRLTVV.